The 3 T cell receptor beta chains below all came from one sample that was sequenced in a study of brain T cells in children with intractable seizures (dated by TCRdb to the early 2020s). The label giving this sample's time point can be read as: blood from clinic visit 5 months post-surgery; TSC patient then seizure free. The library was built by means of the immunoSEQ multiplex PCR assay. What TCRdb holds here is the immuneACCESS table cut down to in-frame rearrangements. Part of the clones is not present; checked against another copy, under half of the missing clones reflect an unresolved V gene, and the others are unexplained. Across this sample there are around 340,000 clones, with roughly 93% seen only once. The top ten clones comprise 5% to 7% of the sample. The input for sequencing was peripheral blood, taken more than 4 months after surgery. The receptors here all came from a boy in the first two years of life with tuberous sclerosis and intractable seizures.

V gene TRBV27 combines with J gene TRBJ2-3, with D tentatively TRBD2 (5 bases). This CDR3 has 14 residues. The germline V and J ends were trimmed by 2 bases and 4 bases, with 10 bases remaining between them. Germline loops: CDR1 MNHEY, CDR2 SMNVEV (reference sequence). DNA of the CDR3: TGTGCCAGCAGTTTAGGTAGCGTCTCAGATACGCAGTATTTT. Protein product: CASSLGSVSDTQYF.

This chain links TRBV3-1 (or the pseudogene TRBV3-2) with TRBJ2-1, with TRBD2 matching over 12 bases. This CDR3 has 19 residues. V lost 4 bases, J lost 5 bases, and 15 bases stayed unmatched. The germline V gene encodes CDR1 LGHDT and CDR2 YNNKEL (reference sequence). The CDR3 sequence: CASSRTLTSGGIQNNEQFF. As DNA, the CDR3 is TGTGCCAGCAGCCGTACCCTAACTAGCGGGGGGATCCAGAACAATGAGCAGTTCTTC.

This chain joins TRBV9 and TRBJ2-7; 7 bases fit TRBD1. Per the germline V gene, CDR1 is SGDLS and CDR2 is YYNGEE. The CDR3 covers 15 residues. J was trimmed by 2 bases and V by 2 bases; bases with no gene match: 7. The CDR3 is CASSVEGGSAYEQYF. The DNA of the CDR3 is TGTGCCAGCAGCGTTGAAGGGGGCAGTGCCTACGAGCAGTACTTC.